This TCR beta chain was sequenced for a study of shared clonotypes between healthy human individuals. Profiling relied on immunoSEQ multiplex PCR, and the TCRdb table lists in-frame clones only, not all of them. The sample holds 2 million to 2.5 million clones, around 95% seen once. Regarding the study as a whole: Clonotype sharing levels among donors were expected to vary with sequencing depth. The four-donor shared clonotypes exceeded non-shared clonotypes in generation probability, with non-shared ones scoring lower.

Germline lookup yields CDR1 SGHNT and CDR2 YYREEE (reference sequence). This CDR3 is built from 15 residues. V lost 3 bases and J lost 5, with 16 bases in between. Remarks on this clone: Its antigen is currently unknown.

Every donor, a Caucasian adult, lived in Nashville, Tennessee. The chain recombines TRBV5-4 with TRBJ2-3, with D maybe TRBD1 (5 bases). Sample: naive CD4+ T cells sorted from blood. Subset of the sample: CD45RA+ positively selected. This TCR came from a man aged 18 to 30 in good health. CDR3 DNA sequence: TGTGCCAGCAGCTCTGGGGCTCAGTCGGGAGATACGCAGTATTTT. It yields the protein CASSSGAQSGDTQYF.